This T cell receptor beta chain was obtained from a study of blood T cells in healthy people across ages. Alongside a J-beta primer mix, a sample-barcoded 5' primer served in a second PCR lasting about 7 to 12 cycles. Via MiXCR, TCRdb re-called the 5' RACE reads, giving one row per CDR3 protein. The sample consists of 750,000 to 950,000 distinct CDR3 sequences, 29% of them appearing once. There are many counts of this clonotype. These same data were also listed under a study on T cells of mothers and their children. That report adds: Sample barcodes plus 2-4 random nucleotides came from the M1S primer.

Source material: blood. This clonotype originated in a woman in her 40s in good health.

The CDR3, as DNA: TGTGCCAGCAGTCAAAATGACGAGCAGTACTTC. Its translation: CASSQNDEQYF. This rearrangement joins TRBV6-5 to TRBJ2-7, with unresolved D. The germline V and J ends were trimmed by 5 bases and 5 bases, with 7 bases remaining between them. The germline V gene has CDR1 MNHEY and CDR2 SVGAGI. This CDR3 is 11 amino acids long.